Shown below are 28 T cell receptor beta chains from a single sample sequenced in a study of PD-L1 blockade in urothelial cancer. TCRdb's copy holds only in-frame clones and misses some; the assay was immunoSEQ multiplex PCR. Seen here are around 86,000 clones, roughly 80% observed once, and the top ten hold about 6.9%. The time point denotes: pretreatment peripheral blood. Sequencing was performed on PBMCs, taken around atezolizumab (anti-PD-L1) treatment. The receptors originated from a man aged 40-49 years with urothelial cancer.

The chain carries TRBV18 and TRBJ1-1, with D maybe TRBD1 (6 bases). Germline assignment: CDR1 KGHSH and CDR2 LQKENI. This CDR3 has 15 residues. Trimming took 6 bases from V and 6 from J, leaving 20 bases between them. As DNA, the CDR3 is TGTGCCAGCTCGCAACAGGGTCTAGACATCGCTGAAGCTTTCTTT. It codes for CASSQQGLDIAEAFF.

The chain recombines TRBV7-2 with TRBJ1-3; D is undetermined. This CDR3 region has 16 residues. Germline V gene sequence: CDR1 SGHTA, CDR2 FQGNSA. V was cut by 5 bases and J by 1 base, with 15 bases left in between. In nucleotides, the CDR3 is TGTGCCAGCAGCCCTACCCGTAGAGAATCTGGAAACACCATATATTTT. Encoded protein: CASSPTRRESGNTIYF.

This clone was found a few times. Written as DNA, the CDR3 is TGTGCCTGGGAGCTAATCGAGGGTAATGAAAAACTGTTTTTT. It yields the protein CAWELIEGNEKLFF. This sequence joins TRBV30 and TRBJ1-4; D is undetermined. The CDR3 spans 14 residues. CDR1 and CDR2 from the germline V gene are GTSNPN and SVGIG (reference sequence). Trimming removed 5 bases at V and 4 bases at J, with 14 bases between.

The V and J genes are TRBV30 and TRBJ2-3; 9 nucleotides match TRBD2. Germline CDR1 GTSNPN, CDR2 SVGIG (reference sequence). The CDR3 consists of 14 residues. V lost 3 bases and J lost 0; bases outside the gene matches: 1. This CDR3 reads CAWRLAGSTDTQYF. As DNA, the CDR3 is TGTGCCTGGAGACTAGCGGGTAGCACAGATACGCAGTATTTT.

V gene TRBV5-8 combines with J gene TRBJ2-1, with 8 positions matching TRBD2. V gave up 1 base and J gave up 2 bases; unmatched junction bases: 8. Germline lookup yields CDR1 SGHTS and CDR2 YDEGEE. The CDR3 sequence is 17 residues long. The CDR3 sequence: CASSLTSGSWTYNEQFF. DNA for the CDR3: TGTGCCAGCAGCTTGACTAGCGGATCATGGACCTACAATGAGCAGTTCTTC.

This chain connects TRBV7-2 to TRBJ1-5, with D tentatively TRBD1 (6 bases). V lost 7 bases and J 9 bases, leaving 16 bases between the germline ends. Germline V lookup: CDR1 SGHTA, CDR2 FQGNSA. This CDR3 contains 13 residues. The CDR3 sequence: CASKTGTRGPQHF. CDR3 DNA sequence: TGTGCCAGCAAGACGGGGACACGGGGGCCCCAGCATTTT.

The rearrangement joins TRBV27 to TRBJ2-1, with a possible D match to TRBD2 (5 bases). CDR3 size: 15 residues. V dropped 2 bases and J dropped 7 bases, with 15 bases sitting between them. The germline CDR1 and CDR2 sequences are MNHEY and SMNVEV (reference sequence). CDR3 DNA: TGTGCCAGCAGTTTAAGCGGTTCCTCGTGGAATGAGCAGTTCTTC. This encodes CASSLSGSSWNEQFF.

This chain joins TRBV29-1 and TRBJ1-5, with 7 bases fitting TRBD1. Germline V gene lookup returns CDR1 SQVTM and CDR2 ANQGSEA. Trimming at V came to 4 bases and at J to 5 bases, leaving 5 bases not matched to a gene. The CDR3 runs 13 residues. CDR3 sequence: CSVGQGVDQPQHF. For the CDR3, the DNA is TGCAGCGTTGGACAGGGAGTGGATCAGCCCCAGCATTTT.

The rearrangement uses TRBV6-5 and TRBJ2-1; 7 bases align to TRBD2. The germline V gene has CDR1 MNHEY and CDR2 SVGAGI. After removal of 7 bases from V and 9 bases from J, the junction contained 9 bases not matched to a gene. The CDR3 has 13 residues. Here the CDR3 reads CASTTLGGSEQFF. DNA of the CDR3: TGTGCCAGCACGACCCTGGGGGGGAGTGAGCAGTTCTTC.

The chain employs TRBV14 and TRBJ1-1; 11 nucleotides align to TRBD1. The CDR3 consists of 17 residues. In germline, CDR1 is SGHDN, CDR2 FVKESK. Germline trimming cut 3 bases from V and 1 base from J; bases unmatched to any gene: 7. The CDR3 loop is CASSQRTGGLRNTEAFF. CDR3 sequence (DNA): TGTGCCAGCAGCCAGAGGACAGGGGGCTTACGGAACACTGAAGCTTTCTTT.

The chain has TRBV5-1 and TRBJ2-7; 7 nucleotides match TRBD2. CDR1 is SGHRS and CDR2 is YFSETQ in the germline V gene. V shed 0 bases, J shed 4 bases, and the junction held 1 base outside the gene matches. There are 13 residues in the CDR3. CDR3 loop: CASSLVREYEQYF. CDR3 coding DNA: TGCGCCAGCAGCTTGGTGCGGGAGTACGAGCAGTACTTC.

This sequence joins TRBV7-8 and TRBJ1-2; a weak D match, TRBD1 (6 bases). V dropped 2 bases and J dropped 0 bases, with 19 bases sitting between them. The CDR3 runs 18 residues. CDR1 is SGHVS, CDR2 FQNEAQ, per germline. The DNA of the CDR3 is TGTGCCAGCAGCTTACGTCCCGGGCTTGGACAGACTAACTATGGCTACACCTTC. The encoded protein is CASSLRPGLGQTNYGYTF. Based on the CDR3 plus reference TRBV7-8 and TRBJ1-2, the full variable domain is GAGVSQSPRYKVAKRGQDVALRCDPISGHVSLFWYQQALGQGPEFLTYFQNEAQLDKSGLPSDRFFAERPEGSVSTLKIQRTQQEDSAVYLCASSLRPGLGQTNYGYTFGSGTRLTVV.

The chain carries TRBV7-2 and TRBJ1-5; D not resolved. The germline V gene encodes CDR1 SGHTA and CDR2 FQGNSA. The CDR3 runs to 16 residues. V was clipped by 3 bases and J by 0 bases, with 12 bases between them. The CDR3 DNA is TGTGCCAGCAGCTTGTCGGCGGGGAATAGCAATCAGCCCCAGCATTTT. It codes for CASSLSAGNSNQPQHF.

The rearrangement joins TRBV7-8 to TRBJ1-4; D remains ambiguous. Trimming took off 5 bases at V and 4 bases at J, with 2 bases between the two ends. This CDR3 has 11 amino acids. The V gene's germline CDR1 is SGHVS and CDR2 FQNEAQ. CDR3 bases: TGTGCCAGCAGCCTTAATGAAAAACTGTTTTTT. Its translation is CASSLNEKLFF.

The chain combines TRBV28 with TRBJ1-2, with 7 bases lining up with TRBD1. V trimming: 5 bases; J trimming: 7 bases; junction bases outside the gene matches: 4. The length of the CDR3 is 12 residues. Germline V CDR1 and CDR2: MDHEN, SYDVKM. CDR3 nucleotides: TGTGCCAGCAGTGTAACAGGGGTTGGCTACACCTTC. It encodes CASSVTGVGYTF.

The table lists this clone with a few counts. CDR3 region: CASSSRDSIYNEQFF. CDR3 coding DNA: TGTGCCAGCAGCTCCCGGGACAGCATCTACAATGAGCAGTTCTTC. The genes are TRBV5-4 and TRBJ2-1; 7 bases are a match to TRBD1. Trimming cost V 3 bases and J 3 bases; bases outside gene matches: 6. The CDR3 has 15 residues. In germline, CDR1 is SGHNT, CDR2 YYREEE (reference sequence). The full variable domain, in which reference TRBV5-4 and TRBJ2-1 provide the parts outside the CDR3, is ETGVTQSPTHLIKTRGQQVTLRCSSQSGHNTVSWYQQALGQGPQFIFQYYREEENGRGNFPPRFSGLQFPNYSSELNVNALELDDSALYLCASSSRDSIYNEQFFGPGTRLTVL.

This sequence joins TRBV5-1 and TRBJ1-4, with D perhaps TRBD1 (6 bases). This CDR3 spans 14 amino acids. Germline V gene lookup returns CDR1 SGHRS and CDR2 YFSETQ. The V gene lost 8 bases and the J gene lost 8 bases, with 19 bases spanning the gap. CDR3 amino acids: CASGETGSGEKLFF. The CDR3 DNA sequence: TGCGCCAGTGGGGAGACAGGATCGGGCGAAAAACTGTTTTTT.

The chain recombines TRBV7-9 with TRBJ2-7; 11 positions agree with TRBD2. The CDR3 sequence is 16 residues long. Germline CDR1 and CDR2: SEHNR and FQNEAQ (reference sequence). V shed 5 bases, J shed 2 bases, and the junction held 8 bases outside the gene matches. CDR3 protein: CASSGTGLAVPYEQYF. The CDR3 coding sequence is TGTGCCAGCAGCGGGACGGGACTAGCGGTTCCCTACGAGCAGTACTTC.

This chain joins TRBV5-1 and TRBJ1-1; 7 bases are a match to TRBD1. Germline V lookup: CDR1 SGHRS, CDR2 YFSETQ. This CDR3 is 16 amino acids long. The V and J ends lost 3 bases and 0 bases, in that order; junction bases with no gene match: 8. The CDR3 DNA follows: TGCGCCAGCAGCTGGAACAGGGGCCGGATGAACACTGAAGCTTTCTTT. Residues: CASSWNRGRMNTEAFF.

This chain uses TRBV29-1 with TRBJ1-1; no clear D gene. The CDR3 consists of 11 residues. Germline lookup yields CDR1 SQVTM and CDR2 ANQGSEA. The V gene lost 4 bases and the J gene lost 7 bases, with 10 bases spanning the gap. The CDR3 bases are TGCAGCGTTGGGGGAGGCTTTGAAGCTTTCTTT. Amino acids: CSVGGGFEAFF.

The rearrangement links TRBV28 to TRBJ1-2; 8 positions match TRBD1. V was clipped by 5 bases and J by 0 bases; unmatched bases: 5. Germline CDR1 MDHEN, CDR2 SYDVKM. This CDR3 contains 15 residues. The CDR3 sequence: CASSPGTGANYGYTF. CDR3 in DNA: TGTGCCAGCAGTCCCGGGACAGGCGCTAACTATGGCTACACCTTC.

The J gene is TRBJ2-1, the V gene TRBV9; TRBD2 matches at 8 bases. Germline V CDR1 and CDR2: SGDLS, YYNGEE. The CDR3 is made up of 14 amino acids. The ends lost 0 bases at V and 5 bases at J; junction bases unmatched: 1. The CDR3 loop reads CASSVAGGDNEQFF. The CDR3 DNA follows: TGTGCCAGCAGCGTAGCGGGAGGGGACAATGAGCAGTTCTTC.

The rearrangement links TRBV15 to TRBJ1-4; D not resolved. Germline V CDR1 and CDR2: LNHNV, YYDKDF (reference sequence). V lost 2 bases to trimming and J lost 3 bases, with 7 bases between them. The CDR3 has 14 amino acids. The DNA of the CDR3 is TGTGCCACCAGCAGAAGGCGGGCTAATGAAAAACTGTTTTTT. Amino acids: CATSRRRANEKLFF.

This clone was seen more than once but under ten times. In DNA, the CDR3 is TGTGCCAGCAGTGAGGGCAGGCACTATGGCTACACCTTC. This sequence encodes CASSEGRHYGYTF. The J gene is TRBJ1-2, the V gene TRBV2; D gene unclear. CDR1 is SNHLY, CDR2 FYNNEI, per germline. Trimming removed 3 bases from V and 3 bases from J, with 8 bases in between. The CDR3 runs to 13 residues. Together with reference TRBV2 and TRBJ1-2, the CDR3 gives the full variable domain: EPEVTQTPSHQVTQMGQEVILRCVPISNHLYFYWYRQILGQKVEFLVSFYNNEISEKSEIFDDQFSVERPDGSNFTLKIRSTKLEDSAMYFCASSEGRHYGYTFGSGTRLTVV.

This clone was found a few times. V is TRBV19 and J is TRBJ2-7; 8 bases are a match to TRBD2. There are 13 residues in the CDR3. Germline values: CDR1 LNHDA, CDR2 SQIVND (reference sequence). The ends lost 6 bases at V and 6 bases at J; junction bases unmatched: 7. This CDR3 reads CASRPAGVREQYF. CDR3 coding DNA: TGTGCCAGTAGGCCAGCGGGAGTACGCGAGCAGTACTTC. The full variable domain, completed using reference TRBV19 and TRBJ2-7, is DGGITQSPKYLFRKEGQNVTLSCEQNLNHDAMYWYRQDPGQGLRLIYYSQIVNDFQKGDIAEGYSVSREKKESFPLTVTSAQKNPTAFYLCASRPAGVREQYFGPGTRLTVT.

This clone showed up just a few times. The chain couples TRBV6-5 to TRBJ1-2; D not resolved. The ends were cut back, 3 bases at V and 1 base at J, with 3 bases in the middle. Germline loops: CDR1 MNHEY, CDR2 SVGAGI. The CDR3 is 12 residues long. The CDR3 DNA reads as TGTGCCAGCAGTTATTATAACTATGGCTACACCTTC. This encodes CASSYYNYGYTF.

This chain joins TRBV19 and TRBJ2-1, with 7 bases lining up with TRBD2. V shed 8 bases, J shed 2 bases, and the junction held 9 bases outside the gene matches. This CDR3 spans 15 amino acids. CDR1 is LNHDA and CDR2 is SQIVND in the germline V gene (reference sequence). CDR3 residues: CASGMGGETYNEQFF. The DNA for the CDR3 is TGTGCCAGTGGGATGGGGGGGGAAACCTACAATGAGCAGTTCTTC.

The chain is built from TRBV30 and TRBJ1-1; the D is unclear. V was cut by 3 bases and J by 0 bases, with 11 bases left in between. The CDR3 runs 14 residues. Germline V gene lookup returns CDR1 GTSNPN and CDR2 SVGIG (reference sequence). This CDR3 is CAWRLGRMNTEAFF. In nucleotides, the CDR3 is TGTGCCTGGAGGCTGGGCCGAATGAACACTGAAGCTTTCTTT. Full variable domain (rest looked up from reference TRBV30 and TRBJ1-1): SQTIHQWPATLVQPVGSPLSLECTVEGTSNPNLYWYRQAAGRGLQLLFYSVGIGQISSEVPQNLSASRPQDRQFILSSKKLLLSDSGFYLCAWRLGRMNTEAFFGQGTRLTVV.